This T cell receptor beta chain emerged from a study of T-cell reconstitution after alpha-beta-depleted transplantation in children. TCRbeta library preparation incorporated unique molecular identifiers. TCRdb reanalysed the PCR reads using MiXCR and keeps one entry per CDR3 protein. The sample yields some 310,000 distinct CDR3 sequences, 23% seen once. Concerning this clonotype itself: Its antigen is unidentified.

Unmatched junction bases numbered 14, after V lost 5 bases and J lost 4 bases. The CDR3 extends over 17 amino acids. Germline V gives CDR1 SGHTA, CDR2 FQGNSA. Study conclusions and caveats: When one year had passed after transplant, most T-cell counts and diversity came from newly produced T cells. In some patients, recipient T cells and intrathymic progenitors surviving conditioning explained high day-60 diversity. Where alpha-beta T cells came from about two months after transplant was reportedly several hundred expanded graft clones.

The rearrangement joins TRBV7-2 to TRBJ2-5; 9 bases align to TRBD2. Sequences were derived from PBMCs, mostly from graft donor cells, sampled 180 days after TCRalphabeta/CD19-depleted stem cell transplant. The sequence was collected from a male patient aged 10 to 17 who had a stem cell transplant for acute lymphoblastic leukemia, so the T cells may come from the graft donor. DNA for the CDR3: TGTGCCAGCAGCCGAGTAAAAGTTAGCGGGAGAAGAGAGACCCAGTACTTC. Encoded protein: CASSRVKVSGRRETQYF.